Listed below are T cell receptor beta chains from one sample, sequenced in a study of blood T cell repertoires in COVID-19. Here immunoSEQ multiplex PCR was the method, and the copy in TCRdb shows in-frame clones only, minus some. The sample holds approximately 99,000 clones, approximately 89% seen once. The sample comprised peripheral blood. Every receptor here comes from a human donor in a cohort sampled during active COVID-19. Both conserved end residues are trimmed from each CDR3. Size tells how often a clone was seen (once, few, many) or the class of an expanded clone, and some rows leave it out.

clone_size	v_call	j_call	cdr3_aa
once	TRBV19	TRBJ1-3	ASSIDRDFGNTIY
-	TRBV5-1	TRBJ2-7	ASSLESGRGYEQY
-	TRBV15	TRBJ2-1	ATSRDYQASSYNEQF
-	TRBV7-3	TRBJ1-1	ASSYQENTEAF
-	TRBV5-4	TRBJ2-5	ASSLRAEGETQY
-	TRBV5-4	TRBJ2-1	ASSPPNRGWSYNEQF
-	TRBV7-3	TRBJ2-3	ASSLSGGRLDTQY
-	TRBV7-9	TRBJ2-7	ASSHSSQGRAHEQY
-	TRBV10-2	TRBJ2-5	ASSDAPVGARETQY
-	TRBV10-3	TRBJ2-5	AIRLGQEETQY
-	TRBV4-2	TRBJ2-5	ASSQGRGDSGSGETQY
-	TRBV4-1	TRBJ1-1	ASSTRDSMNTEAF
-	TRBV6-2/TRBV6-3	TRBJ2-7	ASTPGASYEQY
-	TRBV5-1	TRBJ2-5	ASSELGHEETQY
-	TRBV21-1	TRBJ2-3	ATPLGTSGGRCTDTQY
-	TRBV5-5	TRBJ1-2	ASSWDLVGRYT
-	TRBV14	TRBJ1-6	ASSQETTTSPLH
-	TRBV10-3	TRBJ1-1	AIRPGTLHTEAF
-	TRBV19	TRBJ1-4	ASRDRGLRDANEKLF
-	TRBV19	TRBJ2-6	ASETYSGANVLT
-	TRBV6-2/TRBV6-3	TRBJ1-5	ASSYGGGNQPQH
-	TRBV28	TRBJ2-7	ASAGRRNEQY
-	TRBV4-1	TRBJ2-2	ASSQAAGDGTGELF
-	TRBV4-2	TRBJ2-5	ASSPVGGETQY
-	TRBV6-2/TRBV6-3	TRBJ2-7	ASSPPGPYEQY
-	TRBV5-4	TRBJ2-3	ASSLGTSGRPDTQY
-	TRBV6-6	TRBJ1-2	ASSQGQTMTGYT
once	TRBV5-6	TRBJ1-2	ASRRGSYGYT
few	TRBV11-2	TRBJ2-7	ASTPVLVSASEQY
-	TRBV3-1/TRBV3-2	TRBJ2-7	ASSLATGTLISYEQY
-	TRBV4-1	TRBJ2-5	ASSHPGLAGGPGQETQY
-	TRBV10-2	TRBJ2-6	ASSEDRGIASGANVLT
-	TRBV6-2/TRBV6-3	TRBJ1-1	ASSGGQGNTEAF
-	TRBV20-1	TRBJ2-7	SASVTGVRYEQY
-	TRBV28	TRBJ2-4	ASSLRLAGVDSAKNIQY
-	TRBV6-5	TRBJ1-3	ASSSWTGGSGNTIY
once	TRBV9	TRBJ2-5	ASSRGSFQETQY
-	TRBV15	TRBJ1-1	ATSTRVGQNTEAF
-	TRBV5-1	TRBJ1-5	ASSLEASSGNQPQH
-	TRBV7-2	TRBJ2-3	ASSLAGTSTDTQY
-	TRBV7-9	TRBJ1-5	ASSSMNQPQH
-	TRBV15	TRBJ2-3	ATGGRDLASTDTQY
-	TRBV7-2	TRBJ1-4	ASSLVAREKLF
-	TRBV19	TRBJ1-4	ASTGSPGEEKLF
-	TRBV28	TRBJ1-2	ASSSGGTGHGYT
-	TRBV9	TRBJ2-7	ASSVGRGFIYEQY
-	TRBV20-1	TRBJ2-1	SARLYEQF
-	TRBV2	TRBJ2-2	ASSDFGSFTGELF
-	TRBV7-6	TRBJ2-3	ASSLGYWPSGSIPRTQY
-	TRBV18	TRBJ2-7	ASSPGTSAAYEQY
-	TRBV19	TRBJ2-1	ASRPLQAGVVDEQF
-	TRBV7-9	TRBJ2-7	ASSYLTGGYEQY